The present T cell receptor beta chain was sequenced within a study of T cells after posttransplantation cyclophosphamide. Study results and limitations: Tissue-infiltrating T cells from skin or gut overlapped little with blood T cells. Donor CD8+ memory clones often dominated recipient blood repertoires at later times. Recipient CMV seropositivity and CMV reactivation strongly tracked TRB clonality.

On the day of bone marrow donation, the related graft donor provided peripheral blood. In its sample, this clone was seen many times. The antigen is unknown. The CDR3 is 10 residues long. V was trimmed by 7 bases and J by 7 bases, leaving 11 bases between them. The germline CDR1 and CDR2 sequences are DFQATT and SNEGSKA (reference sequence). Some clones are missing from TCRdb's copy, which holds only in-frame ones; the method was immunoSEQ multiplex PCR. The repertoire consists of around 26,000 clones, none detected only once. The sequencing sample was made of PBMCs. The sequence was obtained from a woman in her forties or fifties in good health, CMV-negative, and a related stem cell transplant donor. The rearrangement links TRBV20-1 to TRBJ2-7, with D perhaps TRBD2 (5 bases). The DNA of the CDR3 is TGCAGTGTGGCCCCGGGGGAGCAGTACTTC. It encodes CSVAPGEQYF.